The sample holds a few counts of the clone carrying this TCR beta chain. The antigen remains undetermined. Each donor gave one heparinised blood draw averaging about 116 mL. These data belong to a study of beta chain features in type 1 diabetes. Study-level results: Among patients with Type 1 diabetes, TCRB CDR3s were moderately but significantly shorter in every one of the four CD4+ subsets.

V lost 1 base, J lost 0 bases, and 10 bases lay in between. CDR1 and CDR2 from the germline V gene are SGHTA and FQGNSA. This CDR3 spans 15 amino acids. Of the isolated RNA, all was reverse transcribed, and so the sequenced material was expressed TCRB transcripts. About 3.57 million reads were obtained on average from naive, central memory and regulatory T cell samples. Clones were sequenced by immunoSEQ multiplex PCR, and TCRdb holds only the in-frame ones, with some missing. The data hold over 600,000 clones, with 9.5% to 15% observed a single time. Sequencing was done on a sample of naive CD4+ T cells from blood. The rearrangement links TRBV7-2 to TRBJ2-7; the D is unclear. This TCR was recovered from a man aged 25 to 40 with type 1 diabetes. The CDR3 DNA follows: TGTGCCAGCAGCTTAGGAGTCCTAATCTCCTACGAGCAGTACTTC. Its translation is CASSLGVLISYEQYF.